This record concerns one T cell receptor (beta chain) sequence. Germline V gene lookup returns CDR1 MNHNS and CDR2 SASEGT. The CDR3 is 15 amino acids. These data belong to a study of monozygotic twins with inflammatory bowel disease. TCRdb re-called the 5' RACE reads and catalogs CDR3 proteins one per entry, DNA excluded. The data include approximately 400,000 distinct CDR3 sequences; the top ten clones carry approximately 2.4%. The TCR comes from a human donor with ulcerative colitis or Crohn's disease, or a healthy co-twin of an affected twin (not recorded which). The chain uses TRBV6-1 and TRBJ1-5; the TRBD1 assignment by TCRdb is unverifiable without DNA. Sequenced: blood. The chain's CDR3 is CASSERDRSNQPQHF.